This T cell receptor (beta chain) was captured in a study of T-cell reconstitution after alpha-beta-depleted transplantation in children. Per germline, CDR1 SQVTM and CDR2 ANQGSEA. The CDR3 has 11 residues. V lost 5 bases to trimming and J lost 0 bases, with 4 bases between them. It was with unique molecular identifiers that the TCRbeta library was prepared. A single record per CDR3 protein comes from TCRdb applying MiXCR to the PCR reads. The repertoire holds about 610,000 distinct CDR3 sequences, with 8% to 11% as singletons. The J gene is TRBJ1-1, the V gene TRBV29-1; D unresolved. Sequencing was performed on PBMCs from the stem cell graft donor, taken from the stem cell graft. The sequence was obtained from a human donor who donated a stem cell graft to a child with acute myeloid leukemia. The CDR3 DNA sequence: TGCAGCGTTATTATGAACACTGAAGCTTTCTTT. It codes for CSVIMNTEAFF.